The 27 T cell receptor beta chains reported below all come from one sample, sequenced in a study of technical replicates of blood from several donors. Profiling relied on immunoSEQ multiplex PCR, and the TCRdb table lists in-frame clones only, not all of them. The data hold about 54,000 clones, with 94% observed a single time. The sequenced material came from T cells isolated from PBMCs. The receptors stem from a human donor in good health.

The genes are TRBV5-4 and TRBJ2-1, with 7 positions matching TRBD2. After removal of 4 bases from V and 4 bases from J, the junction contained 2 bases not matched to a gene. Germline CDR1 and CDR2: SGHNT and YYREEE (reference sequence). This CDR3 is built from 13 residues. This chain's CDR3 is CASSPGGYNEQFF. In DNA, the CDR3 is TGTGCCAGCAGCCCGGGGGGTTACAATGAGCAGTTCTTC.

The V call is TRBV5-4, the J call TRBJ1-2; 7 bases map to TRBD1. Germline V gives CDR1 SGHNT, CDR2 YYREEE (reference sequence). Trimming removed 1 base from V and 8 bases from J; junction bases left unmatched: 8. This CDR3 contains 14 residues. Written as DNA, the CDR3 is TGTGCCAGCAGCTTGTTCGGGACAGACAAAGGCTACACCTTC. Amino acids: CASSLFGTDKGYTF.

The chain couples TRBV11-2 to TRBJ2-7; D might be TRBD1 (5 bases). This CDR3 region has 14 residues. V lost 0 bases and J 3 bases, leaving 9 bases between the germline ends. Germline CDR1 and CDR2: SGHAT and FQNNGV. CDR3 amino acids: CASSLEQDVYEQYF. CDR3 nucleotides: TGTGCCAGCAGCTTAGAACAGGACGTCTACGAGCAGTACTTC.

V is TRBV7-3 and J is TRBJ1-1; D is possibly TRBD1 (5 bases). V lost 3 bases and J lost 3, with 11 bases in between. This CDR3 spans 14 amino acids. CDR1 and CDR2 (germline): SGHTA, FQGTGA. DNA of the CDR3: TGTGCCAGCAGCTTCACCCCGGGGGACACTGAAGCTTTCTTT. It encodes CASSFTPGDTEAFF.

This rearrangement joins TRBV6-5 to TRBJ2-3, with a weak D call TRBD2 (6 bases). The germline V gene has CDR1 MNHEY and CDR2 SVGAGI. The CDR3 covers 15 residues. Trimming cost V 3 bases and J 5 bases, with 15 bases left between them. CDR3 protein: CASSYLAEERDTQYF. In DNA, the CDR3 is TGTGCCAGCAGTTATTTAGCGGAAGAAAGAGATACGCAGTATTTT.

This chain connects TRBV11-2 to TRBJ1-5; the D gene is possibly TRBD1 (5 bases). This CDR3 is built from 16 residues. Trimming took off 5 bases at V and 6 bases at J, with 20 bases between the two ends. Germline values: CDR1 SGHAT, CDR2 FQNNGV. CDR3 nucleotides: TGTGCCAGCAGCCCAGGACGGGTTGGAAGGGGTCAGCCCCAGCATTTT. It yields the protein CASSPGRVGRGQPQHF.

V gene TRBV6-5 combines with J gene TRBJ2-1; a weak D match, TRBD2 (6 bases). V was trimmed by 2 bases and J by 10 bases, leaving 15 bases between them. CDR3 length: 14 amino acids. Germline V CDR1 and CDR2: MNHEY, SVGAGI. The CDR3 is CASSYEGLLTEQFF. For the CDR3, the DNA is TGTGCCAGCAGTTACGAGGGACTTCTGACAGAGCAGTTCTTC.

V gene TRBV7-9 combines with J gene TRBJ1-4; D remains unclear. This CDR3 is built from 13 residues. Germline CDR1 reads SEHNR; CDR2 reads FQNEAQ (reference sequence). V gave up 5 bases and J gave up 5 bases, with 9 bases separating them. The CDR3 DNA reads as TGTGCCAGCAGCAAAAGCCCCAATGAAAAACTGTTTTTT. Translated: CASSKSPNEKLFF.

CDR3 region: CASSLAQQANYGYTF. CDR3 in DNA: TGTGCCAGCAGTTTAGCGCAACAGGCGAACTATGGCTACACCTTC. This sequence joins TRBV28 and TRBJ1-2, with a weak D call TRBD1 (5 bases). This CDR3 has 15 residues. Per the germline V gene, CDR1 is MDHEN and CDR2 is SYDVKM. Trimming removed 2 bases from V and 2 bases from J, with 12 bases in between.

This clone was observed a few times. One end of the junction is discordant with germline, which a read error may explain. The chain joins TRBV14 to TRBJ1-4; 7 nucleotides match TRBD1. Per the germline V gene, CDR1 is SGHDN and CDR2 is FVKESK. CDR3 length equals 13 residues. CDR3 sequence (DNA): TGTGCCAGCAGCCAATCAGGACAGGTCCCGACAAGCTTT. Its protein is CASSQSGQVPTSF.

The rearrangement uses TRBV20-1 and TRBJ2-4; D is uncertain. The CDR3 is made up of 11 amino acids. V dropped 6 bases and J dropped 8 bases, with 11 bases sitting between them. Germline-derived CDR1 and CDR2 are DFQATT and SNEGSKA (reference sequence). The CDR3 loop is CSARIGDIQYF. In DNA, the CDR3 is TGCAGTGCCAGAATTGGAGACATTCAGTACTTC.

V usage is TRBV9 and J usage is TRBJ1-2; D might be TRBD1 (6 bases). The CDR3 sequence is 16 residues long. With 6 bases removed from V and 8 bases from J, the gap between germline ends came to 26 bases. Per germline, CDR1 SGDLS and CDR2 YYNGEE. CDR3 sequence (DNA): TGTGCCAGCACCTCTTCGCCAGGGGAGCAGGGCAGAGGCTACACCTTC. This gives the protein CASTSSPGEQGRGYTF. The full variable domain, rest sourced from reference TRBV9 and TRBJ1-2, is DSGVTQTPKHLITATGQRVTLRCSPRSGDLSVYWYQQSLDQGLQFLIQYYNGEERAKGNILERFSAQQFPDLHSELNLSSLELGDSALYFCASTSSPGEQGRGYTFGSGTRLTVV.

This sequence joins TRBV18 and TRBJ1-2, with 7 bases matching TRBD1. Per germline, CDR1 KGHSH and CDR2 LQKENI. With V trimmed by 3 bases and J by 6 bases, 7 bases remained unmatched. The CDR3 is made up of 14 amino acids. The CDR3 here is CASSPPTGTNGYTF. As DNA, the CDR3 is TGTGCCAGCTCACCGCCGACAGGGACGAATGGCTACACCTTC.

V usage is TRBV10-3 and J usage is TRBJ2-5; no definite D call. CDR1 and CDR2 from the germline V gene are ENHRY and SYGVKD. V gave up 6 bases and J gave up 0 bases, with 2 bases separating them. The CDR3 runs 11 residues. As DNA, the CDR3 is TGTGCCATCAGCTACCAAGAGACCCAGTACTTC. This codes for CAISYQETQYF.

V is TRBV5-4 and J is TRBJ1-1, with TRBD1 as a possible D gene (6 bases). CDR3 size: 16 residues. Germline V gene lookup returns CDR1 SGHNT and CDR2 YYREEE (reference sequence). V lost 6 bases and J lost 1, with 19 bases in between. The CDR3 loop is CASNFQQGRGNTEAFF. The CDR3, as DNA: TGTGCCAGCAACTTCCAACAGGGCCGGGGGAACACTGAAGCTTTCTTT.

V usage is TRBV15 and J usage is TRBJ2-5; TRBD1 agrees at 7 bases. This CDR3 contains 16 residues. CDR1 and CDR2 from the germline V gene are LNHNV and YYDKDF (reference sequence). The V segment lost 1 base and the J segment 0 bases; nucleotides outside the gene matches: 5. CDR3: CATSRVGQTYQETQYF. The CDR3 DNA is TGTGCCACCAGCAGAGTGGGACAGACGTACCAAGAGACCCAGTACTTC.

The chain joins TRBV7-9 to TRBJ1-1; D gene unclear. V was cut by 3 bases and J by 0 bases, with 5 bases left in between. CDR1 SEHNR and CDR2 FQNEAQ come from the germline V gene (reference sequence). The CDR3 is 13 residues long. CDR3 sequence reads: CASSFDLNTEAFF. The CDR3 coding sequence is TGTGCCAGCAGCTTCGACTTGAACACTGAAGCTTTCTTT.

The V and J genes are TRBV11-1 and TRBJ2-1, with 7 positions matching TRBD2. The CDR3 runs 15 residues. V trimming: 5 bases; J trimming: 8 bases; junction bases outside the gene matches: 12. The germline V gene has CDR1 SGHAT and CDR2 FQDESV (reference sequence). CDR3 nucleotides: TGTGCCAGCAGCCTCCGGACTAGACCTAAAGATGAGCAGTTCTTC. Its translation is CASSLRTRPKDEQFF.

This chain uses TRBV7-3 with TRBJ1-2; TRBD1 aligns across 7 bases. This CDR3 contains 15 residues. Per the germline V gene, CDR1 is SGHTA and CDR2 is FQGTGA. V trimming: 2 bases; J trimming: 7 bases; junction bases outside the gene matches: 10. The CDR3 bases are TGTGCCAGCAGCTTAGACGAACAGGGGAGCAGTGGCTACACCTTC. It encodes CASSLDEQGSSGYTF.

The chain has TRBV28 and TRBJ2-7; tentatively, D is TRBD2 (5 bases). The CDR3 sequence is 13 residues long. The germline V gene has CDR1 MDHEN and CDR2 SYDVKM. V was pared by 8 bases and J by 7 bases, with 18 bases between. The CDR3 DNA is TGTGCCAGCGGCTATCGAGGGCTTTGGGAGCAGTACTTC. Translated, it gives CASGYRGLWEQYF.

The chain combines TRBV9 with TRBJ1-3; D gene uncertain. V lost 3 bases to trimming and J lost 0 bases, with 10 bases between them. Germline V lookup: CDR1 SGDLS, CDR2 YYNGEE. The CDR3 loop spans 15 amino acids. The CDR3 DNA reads TGTGCCAGCAGCGGACGGGTCGCCTCTGGAAACACCATATATTTT. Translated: CASSGRVASGNTIYF.

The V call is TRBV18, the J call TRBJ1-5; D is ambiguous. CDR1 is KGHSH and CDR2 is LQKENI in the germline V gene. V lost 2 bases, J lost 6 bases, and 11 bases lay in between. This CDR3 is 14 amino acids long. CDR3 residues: CASSPGSRSQPQHF. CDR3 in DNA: TGTGCCAGCTCACCAGGTTCGAGGAGTCAGCCCCAGCATTTT.

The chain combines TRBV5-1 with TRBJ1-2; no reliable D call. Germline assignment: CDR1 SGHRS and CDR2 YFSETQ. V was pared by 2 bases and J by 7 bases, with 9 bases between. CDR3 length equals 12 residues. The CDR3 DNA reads TGCGCCAGCAGCTTCCCGGGTGGTGGCTACACCTTC. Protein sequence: CASSFPGGGYTF.

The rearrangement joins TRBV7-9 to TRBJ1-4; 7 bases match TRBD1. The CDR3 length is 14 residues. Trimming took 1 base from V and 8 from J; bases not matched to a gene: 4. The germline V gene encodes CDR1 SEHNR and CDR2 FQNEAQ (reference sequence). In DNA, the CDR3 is TGTGCCAGCAGCTTAGTTGAGGGGGCCGAAAAACTGTTTTTT. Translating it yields CASSLVEGAEKLFF.

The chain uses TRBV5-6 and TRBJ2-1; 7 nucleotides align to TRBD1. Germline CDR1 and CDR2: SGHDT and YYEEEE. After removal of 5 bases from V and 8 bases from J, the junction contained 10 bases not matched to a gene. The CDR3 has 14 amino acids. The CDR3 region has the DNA TGTGCCAGCAGATCCAGCCCGGGACAGCATGAGCAGTTCTTC. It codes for CASRSSPGQHEQFF.

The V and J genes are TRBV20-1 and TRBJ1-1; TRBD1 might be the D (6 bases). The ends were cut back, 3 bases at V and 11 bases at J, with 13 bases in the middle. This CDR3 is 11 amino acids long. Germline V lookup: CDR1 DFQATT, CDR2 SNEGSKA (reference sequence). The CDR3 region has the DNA TGCAGTGCTAGTAAACAGGGTTGGGCTTTCTTT. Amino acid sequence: CSASKQGWAFF.

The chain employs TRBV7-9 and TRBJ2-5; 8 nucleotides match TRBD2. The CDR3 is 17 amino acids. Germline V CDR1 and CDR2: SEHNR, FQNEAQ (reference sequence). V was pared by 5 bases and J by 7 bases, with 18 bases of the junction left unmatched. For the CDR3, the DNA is TGTGCCAGCAGCAACGATATCGGACTAGCTGGGACCCGGACCCAGTACTTC. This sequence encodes CASSNDIGLAGTRTQYF.